Presented here are 3 T cell receptor beta chains from one specimen sequenced in a study of early stage breast cancer tumors. Sequenced by immunoSEQ multiplex PCR; TCRdb stores in-frame clones only, minus some. Here the sample spans some 75,000 clones, roughly 84% being singletons. The sequencing sample was made of blood. The receptors derive from a person aged 55 to 69 with breast cancer.

The V and J genes are TRBV5-1 and TRBJ2-5, with 10 bases that match TRBD1. Germline V gene sequence: CDR1 SGHRS, CDR2 YFSETQ. V lost 2 bases and J lost 4; bases outside the gene matches: 5. The CDR3 totals 15 residues. CDR3 nucleotides: TGCGCCAGCAGCTTACCGGGACAGGGGCCAGAGACCCAGTACTTC. Translation gives CASSLPGQGPETQYF.

V gene TRBV7-2 combines with J gene TRBJ2-7; 9 nucleotides match TRBD1. Trimming removed 5 bases from V and 1 base from J; junction bases left unmatched: 9. The CDR3 covers 16 residues. Germline V gene lookup returns CDR1 SGHTA and CDR2 FQGNSA. The CDR3 DNA is TGTGCCAGCAGCCCTCGGACAGGGGTAGTTTCCTACGAGCAGTACTTC. Translated, it gives CASSPRTGVVSYEQYF.

This sequence joins TRBV7-9 and TRBJ2-7, with a weak D call TRBD1 (5 bases). Between the trimmed V and J ends, which lost 3 bases and 7 bases, there was a span of 13 bases. CDR1 is SEHNR and CDR2 is FQNEAQ in the germline V gene (reference sequence). The CDR3 runs 13 residues. The CDR3 loop is CASSLGPFWEQYF. The CDR3, as DNA: TGTGCCAGCAGCTTGGGGCCGTTTTGGGAGCAGTACTTC.